The 2 T cell receptor beta chains presented below share a single source sample, sequenced in a study of regulatory T cells in long-lasting Graves disease (dated by TCRdb to the early 2020s). The library was obtained by multiplex PCR. TCRdb records Illumina HiSeq 4000 as the sequencer. To build TCR beta libraries, CDR3 regions were amplified by Arm-PCR using iRepertoire HTBI primers. TCRdb reprocessing: public reads trimmed at Q25 with fastp, clones called with MiXCR, in-frame beta chains kept. Identical CDR3 protein sequences are pooled into one entry, listed with their most common genes and DNA. Present in this sample are about 290,000 distinct CDR3 sequences, approximately 20% of which were seen just once. The leading ten clones occupy just over 55% of the sample. Read against the paper, the sample's time point label means: persistent/refractory GD, antithyroid drugs over 5 years with positive TRAb. For both TCR sequencing and RNA sequencing, RNA was extracted from PBMCs in TRIzol.

Sequencing used peripheral blood mononuclear cells (PBMCs), obtained when the disease was refractory, from a patient treated with antithyroid drugs. The receptors were gathered from a female donor with Graves disease.

This clonotype was observed many times. The rearrangement joins TRBV6-2 or TRBV6-3 to TRBJ2-5, with no clear D. The V and J ends lost 0 bases and 4 bases respectively, with 9 bases between them. CDR3 length equals 14 residues. CDR1 and CDR2 (germline): MNHEY, SVGEGT. CDR3 bases: TGTGCCAGCAGTTACTCGAGACAAATAGAGACCCAGTACTTC. Its translation is CASSYSRQIETQYF.

The sample holds many counts of this clonotype. The V gene is TRBV30, the J gene TRBJ1-2; the D gene is possibly TRBD1 (5 bases). CDR3 length: 13 residues. Germline CDR1 reads GTSNPN; CDR2 reads SVGIG (reference sequence). V lost 2 bases, J lost 4 bases, and 11 bases lay in between. CDR3 in amino acids: CAWSFEGPYGYTF. CDR3 bases: TGTGCCTGGAGTTTCGAGGGGCCCTATGGCTACACCTTC.